A single TCR beta chain is shown here with its context. This entry comes from a study of blood T cell repertoires in COVID-19. Study-wide background: The samples span acute and convalescent COVID-19 from the United States, Italy and Spain.

Trimming removed 3 bases from V and 6 bases from J, with 15 bases in between. This CDR3 is 14 amino acids long. CDR1 and CDR2 (germline): SQVTM, ANQGSEA. In the authors' methods: From reference gene primer amplification, estimates of nucleated cell counts were derived. Data came from immunoSEQ multiplex PCR; TCRdb stores just in-frame clones and leaves some out. D and trimming were read from the DNA, whereas the V and J calls and clone size are those reported in that table. This sample has approximately 150,000 clones, with around four fifths found just once. Sequencing was performed on peripheral blood. The TCR was taken from a human donor in a cohort sampled during active COVID-19. The rearrangement uses TRBV29-1 and TRBJ2-1; weak D call: TRBD1 (6 bases). The CDR3 reads CSVESQGLINEQFF. The CDR3, as DNA: TGCAGCGTTGAGAGTCAGGGGTTAATCAATGAGCAGTTCTTC.